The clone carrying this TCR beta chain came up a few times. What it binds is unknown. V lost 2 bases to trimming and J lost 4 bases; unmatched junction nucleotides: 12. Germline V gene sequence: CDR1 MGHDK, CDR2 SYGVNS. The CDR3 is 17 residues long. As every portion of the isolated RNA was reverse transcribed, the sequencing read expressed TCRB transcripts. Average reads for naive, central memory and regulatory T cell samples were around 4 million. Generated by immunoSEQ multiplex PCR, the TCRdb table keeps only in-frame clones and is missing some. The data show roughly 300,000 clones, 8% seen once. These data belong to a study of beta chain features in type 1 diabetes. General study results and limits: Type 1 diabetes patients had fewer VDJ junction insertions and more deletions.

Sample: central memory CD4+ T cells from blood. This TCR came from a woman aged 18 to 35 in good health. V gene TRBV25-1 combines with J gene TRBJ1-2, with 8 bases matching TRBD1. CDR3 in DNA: TGTGCCAGCAGTGAAGCGGGACAGGCGGGTGAAGTCTATGGCTACACCTTC. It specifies CASSEAGQAGEVYGYTF.